This TCR beta chain was found in a study of T cell responses to AZD1222 COVID-19 vaccine. The germline gives CDR1 SEHNR, CDR2 FQNEAQ (reference sequence). This CDR3 region has 13 residues. Trimming took 5 bases from V and 1 from J, leaving 8 bases between them. The data were produced by immunoSEQ multiplex PCR, yet TCRdb's version contains in-frame clones alone and is incomplete. The table has some 92,000 clones, over 80% seen once. The source of this sequence is an adult in good health. The sequenced sample was peripheral blood, obtained on day 0 of AZD1222 vaccination. The chain uses TRBV7-9 and TRBJ1-1, with D maybe TRBD1 (6 bases). In DNA form, the CDR3 reads TGTGCCAGCAGCGGGGACACGAACACTGAAGCTTTCTTT. Amino acids: CASSGDTNTEAFF.